The rows below give T cell receptor beta chains drawn from one sample of a study of T cells after yellow fever vaccination. TCRdb redid the calling of the 5' RACE reads with MiXCR, one entry per CDR3 protein. This repertoire shows around 300,000 distinct CDR3 sequences, about 4% found once; its top ten account for 20% to 25%. This specimen was PBMCs, taken 5 days after the yellow fever booster vaccination. These receptors were taken from a man aged 18 to 35 who received the YFV17D yellow fever vaccine. Each CDR3 is given with its conserved first and last residue. D genes are given only for firm matches. The size of a clone is reported for some rows only, either as once, few or many, or as a class for expanded clones.

j_gene | v_gene | len | abundance | d_gene | CDR3aa | CDR3nt
TRBJ2-3 | TRBV10-3 | 15 | few | - | CAISEFSETADTQYF | TGTGCCATCAGTGAGTTTAGCGAGACGGCAGATACGCAGTATTTT
TRBJ2-2 | TRBV29-1 | 11 | many | - | CSGMNTGELFF | TGCAGCGGGATGAACACCGGGGAGCTGTTTTTT
TRBJ2-7 | TRBV29-1 | 13 | few | TRBD1 | CSVERDRGYEQYF | TGCAGCGTTGAACGCGACAGGGGCTACGAGCAGTACTTC
TRBJ2-3 | TRBV30 | 16 | - | TRBD2 | CAWSVGLAGGGDTQYF | TGTGCCTGGAGTGTTGGTCTAGCGGGGGGCGGAGATACGCAGTATTTT
TRBJ2-2 | TRBV7-9 | 17 | few | - | CASSFITGPPNTGELFF | TGTGCCAGCAGCTTTATAACTGGACCACCAAACACCGGGGAGCTGTTTTTT
TRBJ2-3 | TRBV28 | 15 | few | - | CATRAPGGATDTQYF | TGTGCCACCAGGGCCCCGGGGGGCGCGACAGATACGCAGTATTTT
TRBJ1-1 | TRBV20-1 | 15 | - | - | CSALSGTTTGTEAFF | TGCAGTGCTCTCTCGGGGACAACCACGGGGACTGAAGCTTTCTTT
TRBJ2-7 | TRBV27 | 15 | many | TRBD1 | CASSLLNRGDSEQYF | TGTGCCAGCAGTTTATTAAACAGGGGCGATAGCGAGCAGTACTTC
TRBJ2-5 | TRBV24-1 | 14 | few | - | CATSLGAGPETQYF | TGTGCCACCTCCCTAGGGGCAGGGCCAGAGACCCAGTACTTC
TRBJ2-1 | TRBV12-3/TRBV12-4 | 15 | - | - | CASSLRGASGVEQFF | TGTGCCAGCAGTTTACGAGGTGCTAGTGGGGTTGAGCAGTTCTTC
TRBJ1-5 | TRBV6-2/TRBV6-3 | 14 | many | - | CASSTTSGNQPQHF | TGTGCCAGCAGCACAACGTCAGGGAATCAGCCCCAGCATTTT
TRBJ1-2 | TRBV19 | 15 | - | TRBD1 | CASRDRDRVSYGYTF | TGTGCCAGTAGAGACCGGGACAGGGTTTCCTATGGCTACACCTTC
TRBJ2-5 | TRBV4-2 | 14 | many | - | CASSQGDVLETQYF | TGTGCCAGCAGCCAGGGGGACGTTTTAGAGACCCAGTACTTC
TRBJ2-1 | TRBV3-1 | 14 | few | - | CASSRGGPYNEQFF | TGTGCCAGCAGCCGGGGCGGACCCTACAATGAGCAGTTCTTC
TRBJ1-1 | TRBV20-1 | 12 | few | TRBD1 | CSALDRQYEAFF | TGCAGTGCTCTGGACAGGCAATATGAAGCTTTCTTT
TRBJ2-3 | TRBV29-1 | 16 | few | TRBD2 | CSVEDGTLAGGDTQYF | TGCAGCGTTGAAGACGGGACTCTAGCGGGGGGGGATACGCAGTATTTT
TRBJ2-7 | TRBV20-1 | 13 | few | TRBD2 | CSARASGVYEQYF | TGCAGTGCTAGAGCCAGCGGGGTATACGAGCAGTACTTC
TRBJ1-4 | TRBV7-9 | 15 | few | TRBD1 | CASSSARGPNEKLFF | TGTGCCAGCAGCTCAGCCAGGGGGCCTAATGAAAAACTGTTTTTT
TRBJ2-3 | TRBV5-1 | 13 | - | - | CASEESGTDTQYF | TGCGCCAGTGAAGAAAGTGGCACAGATACGCAGTATTTT
TRBJ2-2 | TRBV7-9 | 16 | few | - | CASSLVNGPFTGELFF | TGTGCCAGCAGCTTAGTCAACGGTCCCTTCACCGGGGAGCTGTTTTTT
TRBJ2-1 | TRBV6-5 | 17 | many | - | CASSYFSGATSYNEQFF | TGTGCCAGCAGTTACTTTTCGGGCGCGACCTCCTACAATGAGCAGTTCTTC
TRBJ1-6 | TRBV5-8 | 13 | - | - | CASSPRGESALHF | TGTGCCAGCAGCCCTAGGGGGGAGTCAGCCCTCCACTTT
TRBJ2-5 | TRBV4-3 | 13 | few | - | CASSQGERETQYF | TGCGCCAGCAGCCAGGGAGAAAGGGAGACCCAGTACTTC
TRBJ1-6 | TRBV20-1 | 11 | many | - | CSAPGGSPLHF | TGCAGTGCTCCCGGTGGTTCACCCCTCCACTTT
TRBJ1-4 | TRBV11-2 | 17 | few | - | CASSLGRRGSTNEKLFF | TGTGCCAGCAGCTTAGGTCGCAGGGGCAGTACTAATGAAAAACTGTTTTTT
TRBJ2-5 | TRBV18 | 14 | - | - | CASSPRRDEETQYF | TGTGCCAGCTCACCTAGACGGGACGAAGAGACCCAGTACTTC
TRBJ1-2 | TRBV6-5 | 11 | - | - | CASSEGRGYTF | TGTGCCAGCAGCGAGGGCCGCGGCTACACCTTC
TRBJ2-1 | TRBV11-2 | 16 | - | TRBD2 | CASSLKAGGPVFEQFF | TGTGCCAGCAGCTTAAAAGCGGGGGGGCCGGTTTTTGAGCAGTTCTTC
TRBJ2-5 | TRBV28 | 14 | - | - | CASSLAWGQETQYF | TGTGCCAGCAGTTTAGCGTGGGGGCAAGAGACCCAGTACTTC
TRBJ2-7 | TRBV11-2 | 16 | few | TRBD1 | CASSSFRTGEAYEQYF | TGTGCCAGCAGTTCTTTCAGGACAGGGGAGGCCTACGAGCAGTACTTC
TRBJ2-5 | TRBV5-1 | 14 | few | TRBD2 | CASSLGTSGGNLNF | TGCGCCAGCAGCTTGGGGACTAGCGGGGGGAATCTGAACTTC
TRBJ2-6 | TRBV11-2 | 19 | - | - | CASSSSRDAGFYWANVLTF | TGTGCCAGCAGCTCGAGCCGGGACGCAGGCTTTTATTGGGCCAACGTCCTGACTTTC
TRBJ2-4 | TRBV7-2 | 14 | many | - | CASSLAGPRDIQYF | TGTGCCAGCAGCTTAGCAGGCCCTCGGGACATTCAGTACTTC
TRBJ2-5 | TRBV20-1 | 13 | few | - | CSAYKDQEETQYF | TGCAGTGCTTACAAGGACCAGGAAGAGACCCAGTACTTC
TRBJ2-5 | TRBV6-1 | 13 | many | - | CASSALPQETQYF | TGTGCCAGCAGTGCGTTGCCACAAGAGACCCAGTACTTC
TRBJ1-5 | TRBV19 | 15 | - | - | CASSRELYSNQPQHF | TGTGCCAGTAGTAGGGAGCTATATAGCAATCAGCCCCAGCATTTT
TRBJ2-2 | TRBV29-1 | 12 | few | - | CSVPDGTGELFF | TGCAGCGTACCTGACGGAACCGGGGAGCTGTTTTTT
TRBJ2-1 | TRBV20-1 | 11 | - | - | CSARLSGEQFF | TGCAGTGCTAGGCTAAGCGGTGAGCAGTTCTTC
TRBJ2-7 | TRBV11-2 | 10 | few | - | CASGGYEQYF | TGTGCCAGCGGGGGCTACGAGCAGTACTTC
TRBJ2-1 | TRBV24-1 | 16 | many | - | CATSDLGAASSNEQFF | TGTGCCACCAGTGATCTGGGAGCGGCCAGTTCCAATGAGCAGTTCTTC